This paragraph covers one T cell receptor beta chain sequence. Its cognate antigen is unknown. V trimming: 7 bases; J trimming: 5 bases; junction bases outside the gene matches: 10. The CDR3 runs 14 residues. Looked up from germline, CDR1 is LNHDA and CDR2 is SQIVND (reference sequence). TCRdb keeps only in-frame clones here, not all; method: immunoSEQ multiplex PCR. Of approximately 65,000 clones listed, approximately 92% are singletons. The data stem from a study of cytomegalovirus exposure and HLA in healthy donors. Notes on the study in general: That first-cohort TCR clusters tended to co-occur in the 95 to 150 validation repertoires was found in a later analysis. The study flagged approximately 180 TCR beta chains as cytomegalovirus-associated. Usually a TCR sequence was rare, but some public TCRs were found in many donors. As was reported, the classifier diagnosed cytomegalovirus status with high specificity and sensitivity.

The sequencing input was PBMCs. The V gene is TRBV19, the J gene TRBJ2-7, with 8 bases fitting TRBD2. The TCR sequence derives from a man aged 18 to 35 in good health and CMV-seropositive. In nucleotides, the CDR3 is TGTGCCAGTAAAACGTACAGCGGGAGCGACGAGCAGTACTTC. Translating it yields CASKTYSGSDEQYF.